This T cell receptor beta chain was documented in a study of Graves' ophthalmopathy and Graves' hyperthyroidism. The V gene's germline CDR1 is SGHAT and CDR2 FQNNGV. The CDR3 has 16 residues. V lost 2 bases and J 0 bases, leaving 14 bases between the germline ends. Investigators amplified TCR beta CDR3 regions from RNA transcripts. First-round RT-PCR used HTBI primers; second-round multiplex PCR followed. TCRdb analysed the multiplex PCR reads with MiXCR anew, one entry per CDR3 protein. The sample lists 500,000 to 800,000 distinct CDR3 sequences, 35% to 50% occurring once. A word on this clonotype: Its antigen remains unidentified.

All donors with ophthalmopathy were recorded as having moderate-to-severe activity, CAS ≥3, NOSPECS ≥4 and a duration under 3 months. The study's findings and limits: Blood also held most thyroid clonotypes expanded above 0.001 frequency. Ophthalmopathy was separated from stable hyperthyroidism by a 13-signature model with 87.88% sensitivity and 81.08% specificity.

The chain has TRBV11-2 and TRBJ2-7; TRBD2 is a possible D gene (6 bases). The sequence was obtained from an adult man with Graves' ophthalmopathy. The sequencing input was peripheral blood. The CDR3 DNA is TGTGCCAGCAGCTTACCCCGGGACTGGATCTCCTACGAGCAGTACTTC. This translates into CASSLPRDWISYEQYF.